This T cell receptor (beta chain) was identified in a study of cytomegalovirus exposure and HLA in healthy donors. As for the study in general: Counted in an early data release were tens of millions of unique TCRs from HLA-typed donors.

60 Vbeta and 13 Jbeta primers were used in PCR. Clones were read by immunoSEQ multiplex PCR, and TCRdb kept only the in-frame ones, dropping some. The sample has around 200,000 clones, around 79% seen once. Comment on this clone: Its antigen is undetermined.

Points from the study as a whole: Reported results showed that the classifier diagnosed cytomegalovirus status with high specificity and sensitivity.

CDR1 SGHTA and CDR2 FQGNSA come from the germline V gene. The CDR3 covers 12 residues. Trimming took off 5 bases at V and 5 bases at J, with 6 bases between the two ends. This TCR derives from a male donor in good health and CMV-seronegative. The sequenced sample consisted of PBMCs. The chain is built from TRBV7-2 and TRBJ1-4; D unclear. The CDR3 loop is CASSSPNEKLFF. The CDR3 DNA follows: TGTGCCAGCAGCAGCCCCAATGAAAAACTGTTTTTT.